The present T cell receptor beta chain was sequenced within a study of cytomegalovirus exposure and HLA in healthy donors. Across the study: A data release that came early held some 84 million unique TCRs from HLA-typed donors.

The length of the CDR3 is 14 residues. Germline CDR1 MDHEN, CDR2 SYDVKM. The V end was cut by 3 bases, the J end by 1 base, with 9 bases between. The PCR contained 60 Vbeta and 13 Jbeta primers. Assay: immunoSEQ multiplex PCR; the TCRdb copy retains only in-frame clones and omits some. The sample comprises under 300,000 clones, about nine tenths of which are singletons, and 1.7% rests with the top ten. J is TRBJ2-5 and V is TRBV28; possibly TRBD1 for D (5 bases). The sample was PBMCs. This TCR came from a girl between 2 and 10 years old in good health and CMV-seronegative. The CDR3 nucleotides are TGTGCCAGCAGTTTTTCAGGGATCCAAGAGACCCAGTACTTC. It encodes CASSFSGIQETQYF.